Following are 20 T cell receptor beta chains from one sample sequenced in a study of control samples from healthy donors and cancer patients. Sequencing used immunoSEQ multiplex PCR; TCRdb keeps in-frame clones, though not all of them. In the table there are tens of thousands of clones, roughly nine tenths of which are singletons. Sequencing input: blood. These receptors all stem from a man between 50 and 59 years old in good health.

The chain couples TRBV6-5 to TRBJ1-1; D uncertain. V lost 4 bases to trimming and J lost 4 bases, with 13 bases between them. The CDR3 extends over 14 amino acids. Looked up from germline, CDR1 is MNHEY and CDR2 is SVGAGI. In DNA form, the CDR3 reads TGTGCCAGCAGTTTGGCGAGAGCGGGCACTGAAGCTTTCTTT. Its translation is CASSLARAGTEAFF.

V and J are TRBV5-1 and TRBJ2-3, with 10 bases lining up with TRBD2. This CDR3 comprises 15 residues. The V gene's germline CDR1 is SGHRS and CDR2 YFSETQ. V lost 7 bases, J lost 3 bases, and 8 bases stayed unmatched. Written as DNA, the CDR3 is TGCGCCAGCTTCTCTAGCGGGGGCCAAACAGATACGCAGTATTTT. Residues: CASFSSGGQTDTQYF.

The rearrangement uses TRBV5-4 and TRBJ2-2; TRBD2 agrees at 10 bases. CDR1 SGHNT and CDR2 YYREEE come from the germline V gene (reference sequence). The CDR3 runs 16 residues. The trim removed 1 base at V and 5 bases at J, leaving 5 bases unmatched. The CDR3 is CASSLSGGAGTGELFF. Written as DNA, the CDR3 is TGTGCCAGCAGCTTGAGCGGGGGGGCCGGGACCGGGGAGCTGTTTTTT.

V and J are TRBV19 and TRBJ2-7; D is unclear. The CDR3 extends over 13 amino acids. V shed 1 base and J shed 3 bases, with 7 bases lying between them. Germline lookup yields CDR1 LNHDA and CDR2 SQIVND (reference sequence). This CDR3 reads CASSIAEDYEQYF. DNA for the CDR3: TGTGCCAGTAGTATAGCGGAAGACTACGAGCAGTACTTC.

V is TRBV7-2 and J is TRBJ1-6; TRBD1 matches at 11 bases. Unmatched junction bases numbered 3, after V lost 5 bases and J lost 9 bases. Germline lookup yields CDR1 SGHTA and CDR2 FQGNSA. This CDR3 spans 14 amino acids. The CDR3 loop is CASSQGQGASPLHF. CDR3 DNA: TGTGCCAGCAGCCAAGGACAGGGGGCTTCACCCCTCCACTTT.

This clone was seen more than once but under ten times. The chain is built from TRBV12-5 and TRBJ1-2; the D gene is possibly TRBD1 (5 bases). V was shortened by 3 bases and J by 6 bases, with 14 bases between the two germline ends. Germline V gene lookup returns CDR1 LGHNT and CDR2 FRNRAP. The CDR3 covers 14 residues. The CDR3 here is CASGFEGRRDGYTF. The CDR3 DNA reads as TGTGCTAGTGGTTTCGAGGGGAGAAGGGATGGCTACACCTTC.

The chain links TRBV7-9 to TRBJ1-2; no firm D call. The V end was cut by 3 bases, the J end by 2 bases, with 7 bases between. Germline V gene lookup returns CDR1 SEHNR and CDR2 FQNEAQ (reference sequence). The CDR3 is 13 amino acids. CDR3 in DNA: TGTGCCAGCAGCTTCCTAGTGAACTATGGCTACACCTTC. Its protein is CASSFLVNYGYTF. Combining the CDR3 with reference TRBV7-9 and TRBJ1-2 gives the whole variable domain DTGVSQNPRHKITKRGQNVTFRCDPISEHNRLYWYRQTLGQGPEFLTYFQNEAQLEKSRLLSDRFSAERPKGSFSTLEIQRTEQGDSAMYLCASSFLVNYGYTFGSGTRLTVV.

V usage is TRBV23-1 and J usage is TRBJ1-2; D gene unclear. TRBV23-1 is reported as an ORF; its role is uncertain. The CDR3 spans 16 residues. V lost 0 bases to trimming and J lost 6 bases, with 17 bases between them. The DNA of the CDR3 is TGCGCCAGCAGTCAATCTCCAAAGCGGGCAACCCATGGCTACACCTTC. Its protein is CASSQSPKRATHGYTF.

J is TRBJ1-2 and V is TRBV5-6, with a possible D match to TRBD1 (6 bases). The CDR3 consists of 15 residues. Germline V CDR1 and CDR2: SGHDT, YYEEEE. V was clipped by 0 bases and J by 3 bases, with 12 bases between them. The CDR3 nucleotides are TGTGCCAGCAGCTTGGGGGCGGCAGGGGACTATGGCTACACCTTC. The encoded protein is CASSLGAAGDYGYTF.

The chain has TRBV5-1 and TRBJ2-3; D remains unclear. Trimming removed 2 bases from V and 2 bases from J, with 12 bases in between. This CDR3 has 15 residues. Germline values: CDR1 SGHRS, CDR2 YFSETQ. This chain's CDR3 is CASSFPGSHTDTQYF. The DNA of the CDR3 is TGCGCCAGCAGCTTTCCGGGTTCCCACACAGATACGCAGTATTTT.

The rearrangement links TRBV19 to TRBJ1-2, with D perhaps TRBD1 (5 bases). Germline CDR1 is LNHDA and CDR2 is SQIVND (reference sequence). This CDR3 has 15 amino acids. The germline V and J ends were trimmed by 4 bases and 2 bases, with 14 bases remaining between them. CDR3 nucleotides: TGTGCCAGTAGTACCCCCAGGGTTTTGAACTATGGCTACACCTTC. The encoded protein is CASSTPRVLNYGYTF.

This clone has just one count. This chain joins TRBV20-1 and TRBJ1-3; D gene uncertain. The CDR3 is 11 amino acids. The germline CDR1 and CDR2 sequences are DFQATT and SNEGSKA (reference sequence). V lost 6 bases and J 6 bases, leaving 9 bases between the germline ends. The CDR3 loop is CSAFHKNTIYF. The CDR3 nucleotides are TGCAGTGCCTTTCACAAAAACACCATATATTTT.

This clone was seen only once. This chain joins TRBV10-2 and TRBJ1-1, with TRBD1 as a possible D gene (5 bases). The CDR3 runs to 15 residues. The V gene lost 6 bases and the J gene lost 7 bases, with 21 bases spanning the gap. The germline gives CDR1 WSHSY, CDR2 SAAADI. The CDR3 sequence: CASSVFGTAGGEAFF. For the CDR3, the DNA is TGCGCCAGCAGCGTCTTCGGGACCGCCGGCGGTGAAGCTTTCTTT.

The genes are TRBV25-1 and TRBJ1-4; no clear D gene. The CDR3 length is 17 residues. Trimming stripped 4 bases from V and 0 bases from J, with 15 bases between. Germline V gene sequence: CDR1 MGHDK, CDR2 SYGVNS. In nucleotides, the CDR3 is TGTGCCAGCAGTGTTTTGGGCGGGAGTGCAACTAATGAAAAACTGTTTTTT. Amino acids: CASSVLGGSATNEKLFF.

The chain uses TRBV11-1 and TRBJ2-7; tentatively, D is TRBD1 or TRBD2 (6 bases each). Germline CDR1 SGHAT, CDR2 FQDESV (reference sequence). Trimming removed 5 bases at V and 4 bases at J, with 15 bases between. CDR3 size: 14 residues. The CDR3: CASSRGDTSYEQYF. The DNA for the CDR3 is TGTGCCAGCAGCCGCGGGGACACCTCTTACGAGCAGTACTTC.

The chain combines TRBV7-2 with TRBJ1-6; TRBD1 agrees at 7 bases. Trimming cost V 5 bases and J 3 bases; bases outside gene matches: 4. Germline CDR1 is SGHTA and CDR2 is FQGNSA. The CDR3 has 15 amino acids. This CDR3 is CASSVQGDYNSPLHF. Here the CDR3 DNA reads TGTGCCAGCAGCGTGCAGGGGGACTATAATTCACCCCTCCACTTT.

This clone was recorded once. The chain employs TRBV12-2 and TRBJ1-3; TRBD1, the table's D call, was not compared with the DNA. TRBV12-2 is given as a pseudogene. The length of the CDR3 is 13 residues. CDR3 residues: CAPQGGPGNTIYF. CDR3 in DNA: TGTGCACCACAGGGGGGCCCTGGAAACACCATATATTTT.

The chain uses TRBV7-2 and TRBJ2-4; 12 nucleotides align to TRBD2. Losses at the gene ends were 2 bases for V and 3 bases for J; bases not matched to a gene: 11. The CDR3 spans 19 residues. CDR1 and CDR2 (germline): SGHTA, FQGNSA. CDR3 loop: CASSLRASGGALGKNIQYF. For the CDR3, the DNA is TGTGCCAGCAGCTTACGAGCTAGCGGGGGGGCCTTGGGCAAAAACATTCAGTACTTC.

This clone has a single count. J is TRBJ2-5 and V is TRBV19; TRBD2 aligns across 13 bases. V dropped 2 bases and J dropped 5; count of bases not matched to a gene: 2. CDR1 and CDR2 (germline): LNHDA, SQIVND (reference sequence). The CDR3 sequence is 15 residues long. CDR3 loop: CASSIRTSGGETQYF. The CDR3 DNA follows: TGTGCCAGTAGTATAAGGACTAGCGGGGGTGAGACCCAGTACTTC.

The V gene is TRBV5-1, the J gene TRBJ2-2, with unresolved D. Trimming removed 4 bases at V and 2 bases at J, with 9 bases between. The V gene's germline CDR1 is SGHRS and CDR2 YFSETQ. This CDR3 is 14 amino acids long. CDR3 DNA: TGCGCCAGCAGCCCCCGTCCTAACACCGGGGAGCTGTTTTTT. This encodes CASSPRPNTGELFF.